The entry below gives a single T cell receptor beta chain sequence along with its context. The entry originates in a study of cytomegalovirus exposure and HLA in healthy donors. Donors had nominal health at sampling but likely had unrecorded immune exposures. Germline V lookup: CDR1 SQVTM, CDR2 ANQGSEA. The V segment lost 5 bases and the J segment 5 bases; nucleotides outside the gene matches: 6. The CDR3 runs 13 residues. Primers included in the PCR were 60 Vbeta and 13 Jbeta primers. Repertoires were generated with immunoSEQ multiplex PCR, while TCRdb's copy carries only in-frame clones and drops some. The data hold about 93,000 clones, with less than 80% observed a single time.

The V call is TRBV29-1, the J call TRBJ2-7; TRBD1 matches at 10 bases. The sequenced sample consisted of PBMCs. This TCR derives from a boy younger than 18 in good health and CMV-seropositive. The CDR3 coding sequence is TGCAGCGTTAACGACAGGGGGCTAAACGAGCAGTACTTC. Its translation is CSVNDRGLNEQYF.